This T cell receptor (beta chain) was sequenced in a study of blood T cell repertoires in COVID-19. Study-level background: Some COVID-19 samples were acute and others convalescent; all came from the United States, Italy and Spain.

The CDR3 extends over 16 amino acids. Germline assignment: CDR1 SGHNT and CDR2 YENEEA. The V segment lost 5 bases and the J segment 1 base; nucleotides outside the gene matches: 9. The protocol was immunoSEQ multiplex PCR, while the TCRdb copy is restricted to in-frame clones and leaves out a portion. The repertoire holds 60,000 to 85,000 clones, with under 90% as singletons. The chain uses TRBV11-3 and TRBJ1-2, with 8 bases aligning to TRBD1. This clonotype originated in an older man who had recovered from COVID-19. The specimen was peripheral blood. The CDR3 bases are TGTGCCAGCAGCCCGATCACCGGACAGGGTAACTATGGCTACACCTTC. This translates into CASSPITGQGNYGYTF.